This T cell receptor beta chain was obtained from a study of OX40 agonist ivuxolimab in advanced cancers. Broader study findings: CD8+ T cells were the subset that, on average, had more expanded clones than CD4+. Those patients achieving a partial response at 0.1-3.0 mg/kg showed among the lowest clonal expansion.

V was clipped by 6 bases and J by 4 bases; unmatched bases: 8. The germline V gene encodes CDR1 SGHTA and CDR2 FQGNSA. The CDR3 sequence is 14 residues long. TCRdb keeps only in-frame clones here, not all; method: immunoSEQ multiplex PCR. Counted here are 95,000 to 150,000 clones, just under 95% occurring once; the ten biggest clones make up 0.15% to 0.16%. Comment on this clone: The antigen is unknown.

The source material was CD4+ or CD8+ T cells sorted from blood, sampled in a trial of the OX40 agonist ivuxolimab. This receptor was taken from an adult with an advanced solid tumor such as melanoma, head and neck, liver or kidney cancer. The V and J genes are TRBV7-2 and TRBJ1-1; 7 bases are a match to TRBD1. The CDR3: CASRTQGWSTEAFF. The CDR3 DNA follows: TGTGCCAGCAGGACACAGGGGTGGAGCACTGAAGCTTTCTTT.